These T cell receptor beta chains were read from a single sample in a study of response to subunit inactivated influenza vaccine. TCRdb used MiXCR to reprocess the RT-PCR reads, holding one entry per CDR3 protein. The data hold 150,000 to 200,000 distinct CDR3 sequences, with roughly 12% observed a single time. These same records also appear under a second study, on T cells expressing NK-cell markers.

This sample comprised CD8+ T cells sorted from PBMCs, obtained approximately 12 days after vaccination. The receptors were sampled from a man aged 45-65 years who received an inactivated influenza vaccine. CDR3s include the opening cysteine and the closing phenylalanine or tryptophan.

j_call v_call cdr3_aa
TRBJ2-7 TRBV13 CASSLGQVAGVYEQYF
TRBJ2-3 TRBV5-1 CASSRSQSGRGRTDTQYF
TRBJ2-1 TRBV28 CASSHLAGGNEQFF
TRBJ2-1 TRBV24-1 CATSAGSSYNEQFF
TRBJ2-2 TRBV10-3 CAISEGTSGVPGGELFF
TRBJ2-5 TRBV2 CASSDILAEETQYF
TRBJ1-6 TRBV4-2 CASSQVSGQVFLSSPLHF
TRBJ2-7 TRBV15 CATSRDSYEQYF
TRBJ2-3 TRBV5-6 CASSLEYGGEPQYF
TRBJ2-3 TRBV7-6 CASSKTGVGTDTQYF
TRBJ2-1 TRBV13 CASSKIGLAGWDEQFF
TRBJ2-7 TRBV7-9 CASSFSGSNEQYF
TRBJ2-3 TRBV21-1 CASLLRGQGLRGTDTQYF
TRBJ2-1 TRBV9 CASSHQSSASGGPKNEQFF
TRBJ2-2 TRBV4-1 CASSQVGGNGGELFF
TRBJ1-1 TRBV6-5 CASSYPGGNTEAFF
TRBJ2-1 TRBV6-2/TRBV6-3 CASSVAGGRFNEQFF
TRBJ2-6 TRBV7-3 CASSLVPQGSGANVLTF
TRBJ2-7 TRBV2 CASLATSYEQYF
TRBJ1-2 TRBV19 CATSGTAVYTF
TRBJ2-1 TRBV4-3 CASSQDRRGAYNEQFF
TRBJ2-5 TRBV24-1 CATSDLGSGSSLETQYF
TRBJ2-7 TRBV5-1 CASSLEGQGFAYEQYF
TRBJ1-5 TRBV28 CASSLTANQPQHF
TRBJ2-7 TRBV20-1 CSADPLAGTVPYEQYF
TRBJ2-1 TRBV5-1 CASSLEGATYNEQFF
TRBJ2-7 TRBV28 CASSTPRSRHYEQYF
TRBJ2-3 TRBV7-2 CASSLILAGAFTDTQYF
TRBJ2-5 TRBV30 CAWSIPRGGETQYF
TRBJ2-7 TRBV4-3 CASSHAEGDYEQYF